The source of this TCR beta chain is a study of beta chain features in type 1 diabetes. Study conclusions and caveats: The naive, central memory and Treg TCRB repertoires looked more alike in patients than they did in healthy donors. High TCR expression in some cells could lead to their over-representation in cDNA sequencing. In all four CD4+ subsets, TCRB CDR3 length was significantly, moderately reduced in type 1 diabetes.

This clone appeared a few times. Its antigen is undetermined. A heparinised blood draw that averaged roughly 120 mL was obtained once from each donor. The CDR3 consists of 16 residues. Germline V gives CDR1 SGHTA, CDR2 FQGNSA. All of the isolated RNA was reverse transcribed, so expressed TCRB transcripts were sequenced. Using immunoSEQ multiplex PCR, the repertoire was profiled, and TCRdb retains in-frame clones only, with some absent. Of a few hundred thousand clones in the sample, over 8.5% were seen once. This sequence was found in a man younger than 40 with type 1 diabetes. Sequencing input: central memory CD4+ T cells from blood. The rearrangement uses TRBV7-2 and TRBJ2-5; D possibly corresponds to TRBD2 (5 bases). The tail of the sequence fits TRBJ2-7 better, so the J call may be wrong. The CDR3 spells CASSLAGEVGVYEQYF. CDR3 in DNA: TGTGCCAGCAGCTTAGCGGGCGAGGTCGGGGTCTACGAGCAGTACTTC.